The T cell receptor (beta chain) described here comes from a study of blood T cell repertoires in COVID-19. Whole-study context: From the United States, Italy and Spain came samples of acute and convalescent COVID-19. T cells, B-cell-depleted T cells, or PBMCs supplied cDNA or gDNA.

Original handling: Amplified reference gene primers provided the basis for estimating nucleated cell counts. Sequencing was performed with immunoSEQ multiplex PCR; in TCRdb, only in-frame clones are kept and a portion is missing. Clone size and V and J calls were adopted from that table, with D and trimming inferred from the DNA. Of about 130,000 clones listed, around 82% were seen once; the top ten hold roughly 45%. The sequencing sample was made of peripheral blood. This TCR came from a human donor in a cohort sampled during active COVID-19.

CDR3 region: CASSAPGFYGYTF. The CDR3 bases are TGTGCCAGCAGTGCCCCAGGGTTCTATGGCTACACCTTC. The gene calls are TRBV6-2 or TRBV6-3 and TRBJ1-2, with a weak D call TRBD1 (5 bases). The CDR3 spans 13 residues. Looked up from germline, CDR1 is MNHEY and CDR2 is SVGEGT. Trimming took off 5 bases at V and 4 bases at J, with 11 bases between the two ends.